Shown below are 24 T cell receptor beta chains from a single sample sequenced in a study of shared clonotypes between healthy human individuals. Clones were read by immunoSEQ multiplex PCR, and TCRdb kept only the in-frame ones, dropping some. The data show 100,000 to 120,000 clones, about 70% seen once. Specimen: memory CD8+ T cells sorted from blood. Subset indicated: CD45RO+ cells pooled with CCR7-negative TemRA cells. The receptor set was obtained from a woman aged 25 to 39 in good health.

On this clone itself: Other nucleotide sequences from this sample produce the same CDR3. The chain links TRBV7-9 to TRBJ2-1; 7 nucleotides agree with TRBD2. The CDR3 is 16 amino acids. In germline, CDR1 is SEHNR, CDR2 FQNEAQ (reference sequence). Losses at the gene ends were 5 bases for V and 4 bases for J; bases not matched to a gene: 11. CDR3 nucleotide sequence: TGTGCCAGCAGCCCAAGGGGCGGGAGTCAATACAATGAGCAGTTCTTC. This gives the protein CASSPRGGSQYNEQFF. The whole variable domain, filled in from reference TRBV7-9 and TRBJ2-1, reads DTGVSQNPRHKITKRGQNVTFRCDPISEHNRLYWYRQTLGQGPEFLTYFQNEAQLEKSRLLSDRFSAERPKGSFSTLEIQRTEQGDSAMYLCASSPRGGSQYNEQFFGPGTRLTVL.

The table lists this clone with a few counts. The J gene is TRBJ2-1, the V gene TRBV5-1, with 7 bases aligning to TRBD2. Trimming took 0 bases from V and 0 from J; bases not matched to a gene: 0. The CDR3 runs 15 residues. In germline, CDR1 is SGHRS, CDR2 YFSETQ. CDR3 sequence: CASSLGGSSYNEQFF. DNA of the CDR3: TGCGCCAGCAGCTTGGGCGGGAGCTCCTACAATGAGCAGTTCTTC.

V and J are TRBV7-6 and TRBJ2-1; a weak D match, TRBD1 (5 bases). V was cut by 1 base and J by 3 bases, with 16 bases left in between. CDR1 SGHVS and CDR2 FNYEAQ come from the germline V gene. The CDR3 contains 17 residues. CDR3 residues: CASSLEGFGNLYNEQFF. CDR3 in DNA: TGTGCCAGCAGCTTAGAGGGGTTCGGAAACCTCTACAATGAGCAGTTCTTC.

The chain employs TRBV9 and TRBJ1-2, with D maybe TRBD1 (5 bases). The CDR3 extends over 14 amino acids. V dropped 3 bases and J dropped 6 bases, with 15 bases sitting between them. Per the germline V gene, CDR1 is SGDLS and CDR2 is YYNGEE. The CDR3 DNA is TGTGCCAGCAGCGATACAGTGGGGGGTGATGGCTACACCTTC. Amino acids: CASSDTVGGDGYTF.

There are many counts of this clone. The chain is built from TRBV2 and TRBJ2-2, with TRBD2 as a possible D gene (5 bases). Trimming took 3 bases from V and 6 from J, leaving 11 bases between them. The CDR3 runs to 14 residues. In germline, CDR1 is SNHLY, CDR2 FYNNEI. Here the CDR3 DNA reads TGTGCCAGCAGTGACCCAGACGGGGCCGGGGAGCTGTTTTTT. It yields the protein CASSDPDGAGELFF.

The J gene is TRBJ1-4, the V gene TRBV7-9; 10 nucleotides agree with TRBD1. The trim removed 5 bases at V and 7 bases at J, leaving 7 bases unmatched. CDR3 length equals 15 residues. CDR1 is SEHNR, CDR2 FQNEAQ, per germline (reference sequence). CDR3 region: CASSPPGQGREKLFF. The CDR3 DNA reads as TGTGCCAGCAGCCCACCGGGACAGGGGCGTGAAAAACTGTTTTTT.

V is TRBV27 and J is TRBJ2-3; D perhaps matches TRBD2 (7 bases). Germline CDR1 and CDR2: MNHEY and SMNVEV (reference sequence). V lost 6 bases to trimming and J lost 5 bases, with 21 bases between them. This CDR3 is built from 16 residues. The CDR3 DNA is TGTGCCAGCAGCCCAACCGTCGGGGAGGGGGGAGATACGCAGTATTTT. The encoded protein is CASSPTVGEGGDTQYF.

CDR3 residues: CASNWGYGYTF. CDR3 bases: TGTGCCAGCAATTGGGGATATGGCTACACCTTC. The chain combines TRBV25-1 with TRBJ1-2, with D hard to call. The length of the CDR3 is 11 residues. Germline lookup yields CDR1 MGHDK and CDR2 SYGVNS. Trimming cost V 7 bases and J 5 bases, with 8 bases left between them.

The V and J genes are TRBV6-1 and TRBJ1-5; TRBD1 agrees at 7 bases. CDR1 is MNHNS and CDR2 is SASEGT in the germline V gene. The ends lost 6 bases at V and 11 bases at J; junction bases unmatched: 7. The CDR3 has 12 amino acids. The chain's CDR3 is CASRERGLTQHF. Here the CDR3 DNA reads TGTGCCAGCAGGGAAAGGGGGCTGACCCAGCATTTT.

The rearrangement joins TRBV20-1 to TRBJ1-1, with no clear D. The germline V gene encodes CDR1 DFQATT and CDR2 SNEGSKA (reference sequence). This CDR3 is 11 amino acids long. The germline V and J ends were trimmed by 5 bases and 1 base, with 5 bases remaining between them. The CDR3: CSAYKNTEAFF. As DNA, the CDR3 is TGCAGTGCTTACAAGAACACTGAAGCTTTCTTT.

V gene TRBV19 combines with J gene TRBJ2-7; the D call may be TRBD1 or TRBD2 (5 bases each). The V and J ends lost 5 bases and 4 bases respectively, with 15 bases between them. CDR1 LNHDA and CDR2 SQIVND come from the germline V gene (reference sequence). The CDR3 has 14 residues. CDR3 sequence: CASSFWDGAYEQYF. Here the CDR3 DNA reads TGTGCCAGTAGTTTTTGGGACGGGGCATACGAGCAGTACTTC.

The chain couples TRBV11-2 to TRBJ1-1; 7 nucleotides match TRBD1. The V and J ends lost 7 bases and 12 bases, in that order; junction bases with no gene match: 14. The CDR3 has 13 residues. Germline lookup yields CDR1 SGHAT and CDR2 FQNNGV. The chain's CDR3 is CASKGGAGGTPFF. The CDR3 nucleotides read TGTGCCAGCAAGGGCGGGGCAGGGGGAACCCCTTTCTTT.

This clone showed up just once. The rearrangement links TRBV29-1 to TRBJ2-2, with D unclear. The CDR3 runs to 13 residues. V was clipped by 4 bases and J by 1 base, with 7 bases between them. Germline assignment: CDR1 SQVTM and CDR2 ANQGSEA. Here the CDR3 reads CSVGLLNTGELFF. CDR3 DNA: TGCAGCGTTGGACTCTTGAACACCGGGGAGCTGTTTTTT.

V and J are TRBV19 and TRBJ2-7, with TRBD1 matching 11 bases. CDR1 LNHDA and CDR2 SQIVND come from the germline V gene (reference sequence). V was clipped by 4 bases and J by 2 bases; unmatched bases: 16. The CDR3 sequence is 19 residues long. The CDR3 sequence: CASSSLHPGTGGNPYEQYF. The DNA for the CDR3 is TGTGCCAGTAGTAGTCTCCACCCTGGGACAGGGGGGAACCCCTACGAGCAGTACTTC.

This clone is a singleton in its sample. The chain combines TRBV6-5 with TRBJ1-6, with TRBD1 matching over 7 bases. After removal of 6 bases from V and 9 bases from J, the junction contained 8 bases not matched to a gene. The germline gives CDR1 MNHEY, CDR2 SVGAGI. The CDR3 has 14 amino acids. CDR3 nucleotide sequence: TGTGCCAGCAGCCCCGGGACAGATCCTTCACCCCTCCACTTT. Translated, it gives CASSPGTDPSPLHF.

This clone has a handful of counts. The CDR3 loop reads CSVPRQASYNEQFF. DNA of the CDR3: TGCAGCGTTCCCAGGCAGGCCTCCTACAATGAGCAGTTCTTC. This chain joins TRBV29-1 and TRBJ2-1; D remains ambiguous. Looked up from germline, CDR1 is SQVTM and CDR2 is ANQGSEA. CDR3 length: 14 amino acids. V lost 5 bases, J lost 0 bases, and 11 bases lay in between.

The genes are TRBV6-1 and TRBJ2-7, with D uncertain. V lost 4 bases to trimming and J lost 2 bases, with 9 bases between them. Germline CDR1 MNHNS, CDR2 SASEGT. This CDR3 is 13 amino acids long. This chain's CDR3 is CASSARVPYEQYF. The DNA of the CDR3 is TGTGCCAGCAGTGCCCGGGTTCCCTACGAGCAGTACTTC.

This clone is a singleton in its sample. The gene calls are TRBV15 and TRBJ2-7; 13 bases match TRBD2. The V and J ends lost 4 bases and 2 bases, in that order; junction bases with no gene match: 2. The CDR3 consists of 15 residues. Germline V gives CDR1 LNHNV, CDR2 YYDKDF (reference sequence). The CDR3, as DNA: TGTGCCACCAGCAAAGGGACTAGCGGGGCCTACGAGCAGTACTTC. Its protein product is CATSKGTSGAYEQYF.

This clone was detected ten times or more. This rearrangement joins TRBV6-1 to TRBJ2-3; a weak D match, TRBD1 (6 bases). V was trimmed by 1 base and J by 2 bases, leaving 10 bases between them. The V gene's germline CDR1 is MNHNS and CDR2 SASEGT. The length of the CDR3 is 15 residues. CDR3 nucleotides: TGTGCCAGCAGTGAAGGTTCAGGGGACACAGATACGCAGTATTTT. Its protein product is CASSEGSGDTDTQYF.

The V call is TRBV11-2, the J call TRBJ2-1; D call uncertain. The CDR3 loop spans 17 amino acids. CDR1 SGHAT and CDR2 FQNNGV come from the germline V gene. The V end was cut by 6 bases, the J end by 1 base, with 19 bases between. For the CDR3, the DNA is TGTGCCAGCAGTCCCCTCGTCCTGCGTCGGTCCTACAATGAGCAGTTCTTC. Residues: CASSPLVLRRSYNEQFF. The entire variable domain, with the rest obtained from reference TRBV11-2 and TRBJ2-1, is as follows: EAGVAQSPRYKIIEKRQSVAFWCNPISGHATLYWYQQILGQGPKLLIQFQNNGVVDDSQLPKDRFSAERLKGVDSTLKIQPAKLEDSAVYLCASSPLVLRRSYNEQFFGPGTRLTVL.

The rearrangement uses TRBV11-2 and TRBJ2-5; no reliable D call. Trimming shortened V by 6 bases and J by 0 bases, and 11 bases separated the two germline ends. The germline CDR1 and CDR2 sequences are SGHAT and FQNNGV. CDR3 length equals 14 residues. The CDR3 sequence: CASSVMSHQETQYF. Written as DNA, the CDR3 is TGTGCCAGCAGTGTGATGTCTCACCAAGAGACCCAGTACTTC.

The rearrangement links TRBV28 to TRBJ2-7; 9 bases map to TRBD2. CDR1 and CDR2 from the germline V gene are MDHEN and SYDVKM. The V gene end was trimmed by 5 bases and the J gene end by 4 bases; junction bases not matched to a gene: 12. This CDR3 has 16 residues. CDR3 in DNA: TGTGCCAGCAGTCGTAGTATAGCGGGAGTTAGTTACGAGCAGTACTTC. Protein product: CASSRSIAGVSYEQYF. Drawing the rest from reference TRBV28 and TRBJ2-7, the complete variable domain is DVKVTQSSRYLVKRTGEKVFLECVQDMDHENMFWYRQDPGLGLRLIYFSYDVKMKEKGDIPEGYSVSREKKERFSLILESASTNQTSMYLCASSRSIAGVSYEQYFGPGTRLTVT.

The rearrangement uses TRBV30 and TRBJ1-1, with a possible D match to TRBD1 (5 bases). There are 17 residues in the CDR3. CDR1 and CDR2 (germline): GTSNPN, SVGIG (reference sequence). V was trimmed by 3 bases and J by 5 bases, leaving 25 bases between them. The CDR3 reads CAWRTEGTAFRRTEAFF. As DNA, the CDR3 is TGTGCCTGGAGGACGGAGGGGACCGCGTTTAGGAGGACTGAAGCTTTCTTT.

This clone was observed a few times. The J gene is TRBJ2-2, the V gene TRBV11-2; TRBD2 matches 7 bases. CDR1 and CDR2 (germline): SGHAT, FQNNGV. The ends lost 4 bases at V and 5 bases at J; junction bases unmatched: 7. This CDR3 comprises 15 residues. The CDR3 is CASSSSGTITGELFF. CDR3 coding DNA: TGTGCCAGCAGCTCCTCCGGGACTATAACCGGGGAGCTGTTTTTT.